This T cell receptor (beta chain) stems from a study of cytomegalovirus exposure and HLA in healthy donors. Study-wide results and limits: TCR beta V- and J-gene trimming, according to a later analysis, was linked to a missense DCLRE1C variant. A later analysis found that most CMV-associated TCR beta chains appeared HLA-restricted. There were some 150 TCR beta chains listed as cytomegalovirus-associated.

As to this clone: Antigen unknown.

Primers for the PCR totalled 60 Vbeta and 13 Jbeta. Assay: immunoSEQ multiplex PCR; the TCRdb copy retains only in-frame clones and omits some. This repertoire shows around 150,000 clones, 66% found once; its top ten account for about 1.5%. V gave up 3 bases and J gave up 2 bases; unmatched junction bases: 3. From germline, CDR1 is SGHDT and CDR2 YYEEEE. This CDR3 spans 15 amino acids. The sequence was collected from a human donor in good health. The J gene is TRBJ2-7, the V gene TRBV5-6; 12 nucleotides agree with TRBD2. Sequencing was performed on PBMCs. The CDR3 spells CASSSGLAGTYEQYF. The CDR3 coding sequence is TGTGCCAGCAGCTCAGGACTAGCGGGGACCTACGAGCAGTACTTC.